The 26 T cell receptor beta chains given below trace back to one sample, sequenced in a study of blood T cells in healthy people across ages. Sample-barcoded 5' priming and a J-beta primer mix drove a second PCR of roughly 6 to 12 cycles. A single record per CDR3 protein comes from TCRdb applying MiXCR to the 5' RACE reads. This table has 450,000 to 600,000 distinct CDR3 sequences, 25% to 35% appearing once. The same data also went into a second study, on T cells of mothers and their children.

Sequenced material: blood. The receptors stem from a boy aged 2 to 9 in good health.

There are a few counts of this clonotype. This chain connects TRBV29-1 to TRBJ2-2; 8 bases match TRBD2. In germline, CDR1 is SQVTM, CDR2 ANQGSEA. The CDR3 totals 12 residues. Trimming removed 5 bases from V and 5 bases from J; junction bases left unmatched: 1. CDR3 sequence reads: CSVLAGTGELFF. DNA for the CDR3: TGCAGCGTTTTAGCGGGGACCGGGGAGCTGTTTTTT.

The chain combines TRBV12-3 or TRBV12-4 with TRBJ2-5; D is ambiguous. Matching the DNA end better, TRBJ2-7 makes the J call doubtful. This CDR3 contains 12 residues. The CDR3 is CASSFGWYEQYF. The CDR3 region has the DNA TGTGCCAGCAGTTTTGGGTGGTACGAGCAGTACTTC.

This clonotype was found many times. The rearrangement uses TRBV5-6 and TRBJ2-5; D possibly corresponds to TRBD1 (5 bases). The CDR3 consists of 14 residues. Germline CDR1 SGHDT, CDR2 YYEEEE. The ends were cut back, 5 bases at V and 2 bases at J, with 13 bases in the middle. The CDR3 protein is CASRGRHGQETQYF. Written as DNA, the CDR3 is TGTGCCAGCAGGGGGCGGCACGGGCAAGAGACCCAGTACTTC.

This clonotype came up a few times. The CDR3 region is CASSQDFTGVRYGYTF. The CDR3 bases are TGCGCCAGCAGCCAGGATTTCACGGGAGTACGCTATGGCTACACCTTC. The gene calls are TRBV4-3 and TRBJ1-2; D gene ambiguous. CDR3 size: 16 residues. The germline V gene encodes CDR1 LGHNA and CDR2 YSLEER. Trimming cost V 3 bases and J 4 bases, with 18 bases left between them.

This clonotype was counted only a few times. The chain carries TRBV6-4 and TRBJ1-6; D unresolved. Germline CDR1 is MRHNA and CDR2 is SNTAGT. The V end was cut by 4 bases, the J end by 6 bases, with 7 bases between. This CDR3 is built from 13 residues. The CDR3 sequence: CASSATSNSPLHF. Written as DNA, the CDR3 is TGTGCCAGCAGTGCCACCAGTAATTCACCCCTCCACTTT.

V and J are TRBV12-3 or TRBV12-4 and TRBJ2-1, with 9 bases fitting TRBD1. V lost 5 bases and J lost 4; bases outside the gene matches: 3. This CDR3 has 14 residues. CDR3 in amino acids: CASSIGTGYNEQFF. The CDR3 DNA reads TGTGCCAGCAGTATCGGGACAGGGTACAATGAGCAGTTCTTC.

This clonotype was counted many times. V usage is TRBV12-3 or TRBV12-4 and J usage is TRBJ2-3, with unresolved D. The CDR3 consists of 11 residues. Trimming took off 8 bases at V and 1 base at J, with 4 bases between the two ends. This CDR3 is CASGRTDTQYF. CDR3 coding DNA: TGTGCCAGCGGACGCACAGATACGCAGTATTTT.

The chain has TRBV6-2 or TRBV6-3 and TRBJ2-5, with 11 bases aligning to TRBD2. Germline CDR1 and CDR2: MNHEY and SVGEGT. This CDR3 region has 13 residues. V trimming: 9 bases; J trimming: 3 bases; junction bases outside the gene matches: 3. In nucleotides, the CDR3 is TGTGCCAGTTGGGGACTAGCGGAAGAGACCCAGTACTTC. This translates into CASWGLAEETQYF.

The rearrangement joins TRBV29-1 to TRBJ1-1; D possibly corresponds to TRBD1 (5 bases). Germline V gene data show CDR1 as SQVTM and CDR2 as ANQGSEA. CDR3 length equals 13 residues. V was trimmed by 6 bases and J by 0 bases, leaving 11 bases between them. CDR3 nucleotides: TGCAGCGTCGACAGAATGATGAACACTGAAGCTTTCTTT. This codes for CSVDRMMNTEAFF.

This chain links TRBV7-6 with TRBJ2-7; TRBD2 agrees at 7 bases. The germline V gene encodes CDR1 SGHVS and CDR2 FNYEAQ. The V gene end was trimmed by 6 bases and the J gene end by 1 base; junction bases not matched to a gene: 3. This CDR3 has 13 amino acids. The CDR3 nucleotides are TGTGCCAGCAGTACCGGGGGGTCCTACGAGCAGTACTTC. Amino acid sequence: CASSTGGSYEQYF.

The chain employs TRBV16 and TRBJ1-4; possible D gene TRBD1, 6 bases. Trimming left V 3 bases short and J 8 bases short, with 16 bases between. Germline V gene sequence: CDR1 KGHSY, CDR2 FQNENV. The CDR3 length is 15 residues. The CDR3 is CASSHGTGFSEKLFF. Here the CDR3 DNA reads TGTGCCAGCAGCCACGGAACAGGGTTTAGCGAAAAACTGTTTTTT.

This clonotype was observed a few times. The chain couples TRBV7-2 to TRBJ1-4; TRBD1 might be the D (5 bases). This CDR3 spans 13 amino acids. Trimming took off 6 bases at V and 10 bases at J, with 15 bases between the two ends. Germline V gene data show CDR1 as SGHTA and CDR2 as FQGNSA. This CDR3 reads CASRGVGLGKLFF. The DNA of the CDR3 is TGTGCCAGCAGGGGGGTCGGTTTGGGAAAACTGTTTTTT.

Worth noting for this clonotype: Germline and junction disagree at one end, which may indicate a read error. The chain recombines TRBV24-1 with TRBJ2-3; TRBD2 agrees at 8 bases. Germline CDR1 reads KGHDR; CDR2 reads SFDVKD. This CDR3 comprises 13 residues. CDR3 coding DNA: TGCGCCACCCGAGCGGGAGGCACAGATACGCAGTATTTT. This gives the protein CATRAGGTDTQYF.

In this sample, this clonotype turned up a few times. This chain joins TRBV7-9 and TRBJ2-5, with 8 bases aligning to TRBD1. Germline trimming cut 4 bases from V and 1 base from J; bases unmatched to any gene: 8. CDR3 length: 16 residues. Germline CDR1 SEHNR, CDR2 FQNEAQ (reference sequence). CDR3: CASSSSGTGPQETQYF. The CDR3 bases are TGTGCCAGCAGCTCCTCCGGGACAGGTCCCCAAGAGACCCAGTACTTC.

In its sample, this clonotype was seen a few times. The V call is TRBV10-3, the J call TRBJ2-7; D is perhaps TRBD2 (6 bases). Germline CDR1 reads ENHRY; CDR2 reads SYGVKD. V lost 11 bases and J lost 2, with 13 bases in between. The CDR3 runs to 12 residues. CDR3 nucleotide sequence: TGTGCCGTCCGTAGCGGTACCTACGAGCAGTACTTC. Its translation is CAVRSGTYEQYF.

V gene TRBV10-3 combines with J gene TRBJ2-7; no clear D gene. CDR3 length equals 14 residues. Germline CDR1 is ENHRY and CDR2 is SYGVKD. Deletions cut 2 bases from V and 5 bases from J, with 13 bases between. For the CDR3, the DNA is TGTGCCATCAGTGAGCGCGACGGTCCCCACGAGCAGTACTTC. Translating it yields CAISERDGPHEQYF.

This chain connects TRBV7-2 to TRBJ1-4, with a possible D match to TRBD1 (5 bases). Germline V gives CDR1 SGHTA, CDR2 FQGNSA. The CDR3 has 13 amino acids. V lost 6 bases and J 3 bases, leaving 8 bases between the germline ends. CDR3 loop: CASSGGANEKLFF. The CDR3 DNA follows: TGTGCCAGCAGTGGGGGGGCTAATGAAAAACTGTTTTTT.

The chain has TRBV6-2 or TRBV6-3 and TRBJ2-5; 7 bases align to TRBD2. V trimming: 0 bases; J trimming: 3 bases; junction bases outside the gene matches: 10. The CDR3 extends over 17 amino acids. The germline gives CDR1 MNHEY, CDR2 SVGEGT. The CDR3: CASSYSTLSSGKETQYF. CDR3 DNA sequence: TGTGCCAGCAGTTACTCGACTTTGTCTAGCGGAAAAGAGACCCAGTACTTC.

This chain links TRBV5-1 with TRBJ2-5, with TRBD2 identical over 11 bases. The trim removed 4 bases at V and 2 bases at J, leaving 7 bases unmatched. The CDR3 extends over 16 amino acids. CDR1 and CDR2 (germline): SGHRS, YFSETQ. CDR3 amino acids: CASSMGLAGGQETQYF. As DNA, the CDR3 is TGCGCCAGCAGCATGGGGCTAGCGGGAGGACAAGAGACCCAGTACTTC.

The chain combines TRBV2 with TRBJ1-1, with D possibly matching TRBD1 (5 bases). The CDR3 covers 13 residues. From germline, CDR1 is SNHLY and CDR2 FYNNEI. The germline V and J ends were trimmed by 8 bases and 5 bases, with 15 bases remaining between them. The CDR3 sequence: CASSQGLGTEAFF. The CDR3 nucleotides read TGTGCCAGCTCCCAGGGTTTGGGAACTGAAGCTTTCTTT.

The chain is built from TRBV29-1 and TRBJ2-7; D is unclear. CDR3 size: 14 residues. V lost 4 bases and J lost 2, with 15 bases in between. Per germline, CDR1 SQVTM and CDR2 ANQGSEA. CDR3 residues: CSVAPSGSTYEQYF. In DNA, the CDR3 is TGCAGCGTTGCACCATCGGGCAGCACCTACGAGCAGTACTTC.

This clonotype was seen more than once but under ten times. The gene calls are TRBV7-3 and TRBJ2-5; D is uncertain. The length of the CDR3 is 13 residues. Germline values: CDR1 SGHTA, CDR2 FQGTGA. Trimming stripped 4 bases from V and 1 base from J, with 7 bases between. The CDR3 region has the DNA TGTGCCAGCAGCTCTACGTCCCAAGAGACCCAGTACTTC. The encoded protein is CASSSTSQETQYF. The whole variable domain, remainder taken from reference TRBV7-3 and TRBJ2-5, is GAGVSQTPSNKVTEKGKYVELRCDPISGHTALYWYRQSLGQGPEFLIYFQGTGAADDSGLPNDRFFAVRPEGSVSTLKIQRTERGDSAVYLCASSSTSQETQYFGPGTRLLVL.

The DNA for the CDR3 is TGTGCCAGCAGGCCGGAGCCAGAGACCCAGTACTTC. Amino acids: CASRPEPETQYF. The chain combines TRBV2 with TRBJ2-7; no firm D call. Gene TRBJ2-5 matches the end of the DNA better, so the J call may be wrong. The CDR3 totals 12 residues. Germline CDR1 reads SNHLY; CDR2 reads FYNNEI.

The chain carries TRBV7-9 and TRBJ1-1; possible D gene TRBD1, 6 bases. The CDR3 is 14 residues long. CDR1 and CDR2 (germline): SEHNR, FQNEAQ (reference sequence). The V and J ends lost 0 bases and 6 bases respectively, with 11 bases between them. This chain's CDR3 is CASSLAGALAEAFF. As DNA, the CDR3 is TGTGCCAGCAGCTTAGCGGGGGCGTTGGCTGAAGCTTTCTTT.

J is TRBJ2-5 and V is TRBV20-1, with no clear D. Judging by the DNA end, TRBJ2-7 fits better; the J call may be wrong. CDR3 length: 11 amino acids. Germline V gives CDR1 DFQATT, CDR2 SNEGSKA (reference sequence). In DNA form, the CDR3 reads TGCAGTGCTGGGGATTTCGGCGAGCAGTACTTC. Protein product: CSAGDFGEQYF.

A single count supports this clonotype. The genes are TRBV6-5 and TRBJ2-3, with D possibly being TRBD2 (7 bases). CDR3 length: 13 amino acids. Trimming pared 6 bases from V and 8 bases from J, leaving 15 bases between. CDR1 and CDR2 (germline): MNHEY, SVGAGI. CDR3 DNA: TGTGCCAGCAGCCGCGAGGGGGAGGGTACGCAGTATTTT. It translates to CASSREGEGTQYF.